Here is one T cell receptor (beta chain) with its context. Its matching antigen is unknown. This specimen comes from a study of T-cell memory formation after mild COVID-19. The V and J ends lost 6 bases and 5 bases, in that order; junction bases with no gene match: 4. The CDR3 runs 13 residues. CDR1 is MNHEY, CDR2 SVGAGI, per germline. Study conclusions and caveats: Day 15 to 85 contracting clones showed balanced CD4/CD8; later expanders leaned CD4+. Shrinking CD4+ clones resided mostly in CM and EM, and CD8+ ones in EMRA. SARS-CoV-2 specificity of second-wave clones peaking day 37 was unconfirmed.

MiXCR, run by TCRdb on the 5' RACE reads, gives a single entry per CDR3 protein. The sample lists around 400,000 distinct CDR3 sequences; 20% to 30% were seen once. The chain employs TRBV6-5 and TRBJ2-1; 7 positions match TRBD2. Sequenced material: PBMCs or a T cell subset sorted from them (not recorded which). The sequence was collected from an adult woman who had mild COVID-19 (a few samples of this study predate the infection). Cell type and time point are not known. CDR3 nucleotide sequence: TGTGCCAGCAGCCGGACTAGAAACAATGAGCAGTTCTTC. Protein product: CASSRTRNNEQFF.